The text below deals with one TCR beta chain. How the authors handled the data: Using reference gene primer amplification, nucleated cell counts were estimated. Some clones are missing from TCRdb's copy, which holds only in-frame ones; the method was immunoSEQ multiplex PCR. V and J calls and clone size come straight from that table; D and trimming were deduced from the DNA. This sample has fewer than 350,000 clones; about 86% occur once, and the top ten carry over 2.5%. This sample is part of a study of blood T cell repertoires in COVID-19. About the research overall: Specimens from acute and convalescent COVID-19 originated in the United States, Italy and Spain. PBMCs, B-cell-depleted T cells, or T cells provided the cDNA or gDNA that made up the material.

Germline CDR1 reads SGHTA; CDR2 reads FQGTGA. Trimming pared 0 bases from V and 6 bases from J, leaving 11 bases between. The CDR3 has 15 amino acids. This chain connects TRBV7-3 to TRBJ2-2; tentatively, D is TRBD2 (5 bases). Material: peripheral blood. The TCR comes from a woman between 55 and 75 years old with active or convalescent COVID-19. The CDR3 coding sequence is TGTGCCAGCAGCTTAACCCAGACTATGGCCGGGGAGCTGTTTTTT. Protein: CASSLTQTMAGELFF.